What follows are 30 T cell receptor beta chains derived from one specimen sequenced in a study of cytomegalovirus exposure and HLA in healthy donors. This PCR relied on a set of 60 Vbeta primers and 13 Jbeta primers. Clones were sequenced by immunoSEQ multiplex PCR, and TCRdb holds only the in-frame ones, with some missing. Of a few hundred thousand clones listed, 75% to 85% are singletons. The material sequenced was PBMCs. Receptors originate from a woman aged 60-75 years in good health and CMV-seropositive.

This chain joins TRBV5-1 and TRBJ2-7, with 10 bases aligning to TRBD1. V shed 4 bases, J shed 0 bases, and the junction held 10 bases outside the gene matches. The CDR3 runs to 17 residues. Germline V CDR1 and CDR2: SGHRS, YFSETQ. The DNA of the CDR3 is TGCGCCAGCAGCGATTACCCCCGGGACAGGGGCTCCTACGAGCAGTACTTC. This codes for CASSDYPRDRGSYEQYF.

The rearrangement joins TRBV5-1 to TRBJ2-7; unclear D gene. The V and J ends lost 0 bases and 3 bases respectively, with 7 bases between them. CDR3 length: 13 residues. The germline V gene encodes CDR1 SGHRS and CDR2 YFSETQ. The CDR3 loop reads CASSLGLDYEQYF. In DNA, the CDR3 is TGCGCCAGCAGCTTGGGCCTAGACTACGAGCAGTACTTC. Supplemented by reference TRBV5-1 and TRBJ2-7, the full variable domain reads KAGVTQTPRYLIKTRGQQVTLSCSPISGHRSVSWYQQTPGQGLQFLFEYFSETQRNKGNFPGRFSGRQFSNSRSEMNVSTLELGDSALYLCASSLGLDYEQYFGPGTRLTVT.

This clone was observed a single time. The CDR3: CASSSTSYNEQFF. The CDR3 bases are TGTGCCAGCAGCTCTACCTCCTACAATGAGCAGTTCTTC. V and J are TRBV5-6 and TRBJ2-1; D is ambiguous. Germline V gene data show CDR1 as SGHDT and CDR2 as YYEEEE. CDR3 length equals 13 residues. Trimming removed 3 bases at V and 0 bases at J, with 4 bases between.

The V gene is TRBV2, the J gene TRBJ2-7; maybe TRBD2 (6 bases). CDR1 is SNHLY and CDR2 is FYNNEI in the germline V gene. The V end was cut by 1 base, the J end by 5 bases, with 9 bases between. This CDR3 is built from 13 residues. CDR3 sequence (DNA): TGTGCCAGCAGTGAAGTCGGCGGGGACGAGCAGTACTTC. Amino acid sequence: CASSEVGGDEQYF.

The chain recombines TRBV27 with TRBJ2-7; 10 bases agree with TRBD2. CDR1 and CDR2 (germline): MNHEY, SMNVEV (reference sequence). The length of the CDR3 is 14 residues. V lost 3 bases and J lost 4; bases outside the gene matches: 3. In nucleotides, the CDR3 is TGTGCCAGCAGTTTCGGAGCGGGAGGGTACGAGCAGTACTTC. The encoded protein is CASSFGAGGYEQYF.

V usage is TRBV5-1 and J usage is TRBJ2-1; 8 nucleotides agree with TRBD2. The ends lost 1 base at V and 8 bases at J; junction bases unmatched: 8. CDR1 is SGHRS, CDR2 YFSETQ, per germline. CDR3 size: 15 residues. The CDR3 spells CASSLLTGGVDEQFF. The DNA for the CDR3 is TGCGCCAGCAGCTTGCTAACGGGAGGGGTCGATGAGCAGTTCTTC.

This chain uses TRBV5-5 with TRBJ1-3; TRBD1 matches 9 bases. This CDR3 spans 18 amino acids. Germline trimming cut 2 bases from V and 3 bases from J; bases unmatched to any gene: 12. Per germline, CDR1 SGHKS and CDR2 YYEKEE (reference sequence). CDR3 nucleotides: TGTGCCAGCAGCTTAACAGGGACAGGGACTTTTTTTGGAAACACCATATATTTT. It specifies CASSLTGTGTFFGNTIYF. The whole variable domain, filled in from reference TRBV5-5 and TRBJ1-3, reads DAGVTQSPTHLIKTRGQQVTLRCSPISGHKSVSWYQQVLGQGPQFIFQYYEKEERGRGNFPDRFSARQFPNYSSELNVNALLLGDSALYLCASSLTGTGTFFGNTIYFGEGSWLTVV.

This chain links TRBV29-1 with TRBJ1-2; possibly TRBD1 for D (6 bases). The CDR3 is 14 residues long. CDR1 is SQVTM and CDR2 is ANQGSEA in the germline V gene. V lost 6 bases and J lost 4, with 18 bases in between. The CDR3 nucleotides read TGCAGCGTCCTGCCGACAGGTAGTCTCTATGGCTACACCTTC. Translated: CSVLPTGSLYGYTF.

The CDR3 sequence: CASSLVAWSSGYNEQFF. The CDR3, as DNA: TGTGCCAGCAGCTTAGTAGCCTGGAGTAGCGGGTACAATGAGCAGTTCTTC. This sequence joins TRBV7-3 and TRBJ2-1, with TRBD2 identical over 7 bases. CDR1 and CDR2 (germline): SGHTA, FQGTGA. The CDR3 is made up of 17 amino acids. V gave up 2 bases and J gave up 4 bases; unmatched junction bases: 11. The entire variable domain, with the rest obtained from reference TRBV7-3 and TRBJ2-1, is as follows: GAGVSQTPSNKVTEKGKYVELRCDPISGHTALYWYRQSLGQGPEFLIYFQGTGAADDSGLPNDRFFAVRPEGSVSTLKIQRTERGDSAVYLCASSLVAWSSGYNEQFFGPGTRLTVL.

This clone was recorded a few times. This chain joins TRBV6-6 and TRBJ2-1, with a tentative D call TRBD2 (5 bases). The length of the CDR3 is 13 residues. V lost 3 bases, J lost 6 bases, and 9 bases lay in between. Germline CDR1 is MNHNY and CDR2 is SVGAGI (reference sequence). This CDR3 reads CASSYSSINEQFF. CDR3 bases: TGTGCCAGCAGTTATTCTAGCATCAATGAGCAGTTCTTC.

This clone was picked up a small number of times. The chain has TRBV7-7 and TRBJ2-7; no definite D call. The CDR3 is 14 amino acids. Germline V CDR1 and CDR2: SSHAT, FNYEAQ (reference sequence). Trimming shortened V by 2 bases and J by 0 bases, and 8 bases separated the two germline ends. The DNA of the CDR3 is TGTGCCAGCAGCTTAACGGAGCGCTCCTACGAGCAGTACTTC. This gives the protein CASSLTERSYEQYF.

The J gene is TRBJ1-4, the V gene TRBV27; TRBD1 aligns across 9 bases. The CDR3 runs to 15 residues. Losses at the gene ends were 3 bases for V and 8 bases for J; bases not matched to a gene: 7. Germline-derived CDR1 and CDR2 are MNHEY and SMNVEV (reference sequence). The CDR3 nucleotides are TGTGCCAGCAGTTTTCAGGGACAGGGCAGCGAAAAACTGTTTTTT. Residues: CASSFQGQGSEKLFF. The entire variable domain, with the rest obtained from reference TRBV27 and TRBJ1-4, is as follows: EAQVTQNPRYLITVTGKKLTVTCSQNMNHEYMSWYRQDPGLGLRQIYYSMNVEVTDKGDVPEGYKVSRKEKRNFPLILESPSPNQTSLYFCASSFQGQGSEKLFFGSGTQLSVL.

This clone was detected once. The V and J genes are TRBV7-9 and TRBJ2-4; possibly TRBD1 for D (5 bases). Germline loops: CDR1 SEHNR, CDR2 FQNEAQ (reference sequence). CDR3 size: 17 residues. Trimming left V 4 bases short and J 0 bases short, with 16 bases between. The CDR3: CASSSPMTELAKNIQYF. CDR3 nucleotides: TGTGCCAGCAGCTCTCCCATGACAGAACTAGCCAAAAACATTCAGTACTTC.

The chain carries TRBV6-5 and TRBJ1-1; 7 bases line up with TRBD1. The germline V gene encodes CDR1 MNHEY and CDR2 SVGAGI. This CDR3 has 14 amino acids. Trimming took 6 bases from V and 10 from J; bases not matched to a gene: 14. Here the CDR3 DNA reads TGTGCCAGCAGCACGACAGGGCAGGGGGTTCGAGCTTTCTTT. Amino acid sequence: CASSTTGQGVRAFF.

This rearrangement joins TRBV27 to TRBJ2-2; a weak D match, TRBD1 (6 bases). This CDR3 comprises 15 residues. Germline CDR1 and CDR2: MNHEY and SMNVEV (reference sequence). Trimming cost V 5 bases and J 6 bases, with 16 bases left between them. The CDR3 here is CASSLPAGDAGELFF. The CDR3 region has the DNA TGTGCCAGCAGTCTTCCCGCAGGGGACGCCGGGGAGCTGTTTTTT.

The chain employs TRBV7-2 and TRBJ1-3; D gene unclear. The CDR3 covers 15 residues. V was cut by 1 base and J by 0 bases, with 7 bases left in between. CDR1 is SGHTA and CDR2 is FQGNSA in the germline V gene. The chain's CDR3 is CASSLVYGSGNTIYF. In DNA form, the CDR3 reads TGTGCCAGCAGCTTAGTTTACGGCTCTGGAAACACCATATATTTT. The full variable domain, with the rest looked up from reference TRBV7-2 and TRBJ1-3, is GAGVSQSPSNKVTEKGKDVELRCDPISGHTALYWYRQSLGQGLEFLIYFQGNSAPDKSGLPSDRFSAERTGGSVSTLTIQRTQQEDSAVYLCASSLVYGSGNTIYFGEGSWLTVV.

This chain uses TRBV9 with TRBJ2-1, with TRBD2 as a possible D gene (6 bases). Germline CDR1 SGDLS, CDR2 YYNGEE. CDR3 length: 15 amino acids. V was shortened by 0 bases and J by 0 bases, with 7 bases between the two germline ends. This chain's CDR3 is CASSVVGSSYNEQFF. CDR3 in DNA: TGTGCCAGCAGCGTAGTCGGGAGCTCCTACAATGAGCAGTTCTTC.

The chain carries TRBV19 and TRBJ2-1, with 8 positions matching TRBD2. The CDR3 sequence is 16 residues long. After removal of 3 bases from V and 4 bases from J, the junction contained 8 bases not matched to a gene. Germline CDR1 and CDR2: LNHDA and SQIVND (reference sequence). DNA for the CDR3: TGTGCCAGTAGTATCCGGAGCGGGAGTGGTTACAATGAGCAGTTCTTC. It specifies CASSIRSGSGYNEQFF.

This chain links TRBV4-1 with TRBJ2-3; D is perhaps TRBD2 (5 bases). Germline loops: CDR1 MGHRA, CDR2 YSYEKL. This CDR3 spans 16 amino acids. The V end was cut by 1 base, the J end by 6 bases, with 17 bases between. The CDR3 loop is CASSQGLLATSDTQYF. The CDR3 DNA follows: TGCGCCAGCAGCCAAGGATTGCTAGCCACAAGCGATACGCAGTATTTT.

This rearrangement joins TRBV27 to TRBJ2-1; 7 bases align to TRBD1. The V gene's germline CDR1 is MNHEY and CDR2 SMNVEV (reference sequence). The ends lost 3 bases at V and 6 bases at J; junction bases unmatched: 8. The length of the CDR3 is 15 residues. CDR3 nucleotide sequence: TGTGCCAGCAGTTTGACGAGACAGGGCCCCAATGAGCAGTTCTTC. As protein: CASSLTRQGPNEQFF.

V gene TRBV11-2 combines with J gene TRBJ2-1; 12 positions agree with TRBD2. The J segment lost 0 bases and the V segment lost 5 bases, leaving 8 bases of the junction unmatched. Germline V gene data show CDR1 as SGHAT and CDR2 as FQNNGV. This CDR3 region has 18 residues. The CDR3 is CASSRGLAGTNSYNEQFF. CDR3 coding DNA: TGTGCCAGCAGCCGAGGACTAGCGGGAACCAACTCCTACAATGAGCAGTTCTTC.

The chain joins TRBV5-4 to TRBJ2-5; 10 positions agree with TRBD1. Judging by the DNA end, TRBJ2-7 fits better; the J call may be wrong. This CDR3 is built from 13 residues. Germline CDR1 reads SGHNT; CDR2 reads YYREEE (reference sequence). CDR3: CASSGGTGDEQYF. DNA of the CDR3: TGTGCCAGCAGCGGCGGGACAGGGGACGAGCAGTACTTC.

This chain connects TRBV5-1 to TRBJ2-7; 7 bases fit TRBD1. CDR3 length: 15 residues. V was pared by 2 bases and J by 2 bases, with 7 bases of the junction left unmatched. The germline gives CDR1 SGHRS, CDR2 YFSETQ. CDR3 sequence reads: CASSFTGVNPYEQYF. The CDR3 DNA is TGCGCCAGCAGCTTTACAGGGGTCAATCCCTACGAGCAGTACTTC.

The chain uses TRBV7-9 and TRBJ2-7; no clear D gene. The CDR3 runs 13 residues. V was shortened by 1 base and J by 4 bases, with 8 bases between the two germline ends. Germline lookup yields CDR1 SEHNR and CDR2 FQNEAQ (reference sequence). This CDR3 is CASSLGLYYEQYF. The DNA of the CDR3 is TGTGCCAGCAGCTTAGGCCTATATTACGAGCAGTACTTC. Full variable domain (outside the CDR3, taken from reference TRBV7-9 and TRBJ2-7): DTGVSQNPRHKITKRGQNVTFRCDPISEHNRLYWYRQTLGQGPEFLTYFQNEAQLEKSRLLSDRFSAERPKGSFSTLEIQRTEQGDSAMYLCASSLGLYYEQYFGPGTRLTVT.

This rearrangement joins TRBV29-1 to TRBJ2-2, with TRBD2 matching 10 bases. The CDR3 covers 16 residues. The V and J ends lost 6 bases and 2 bases, in that order; junction bases with no gene match: 9. From germline, CDR1 is SQVTM and CDR2 ANQGSEA. The DNA for the CDR3 is TGCAGCGTACCCGGCCCTAGCGGGAGAAACACCGGGGAGCTGTTTTTT. Its protein is CSVPGPSGRNTGELFF.

This chain joins TRBV7-9 and TRBJ1-1; tentatively, D is TRBD1 (6 bases). Looked up from germline, CDR1 is SEHNR and CDR2 is FQNEAQ (reference sequence). V was shortened by 1 base and J by 11 bases, with 14 bases between the two germline ends. CDR3 length: 13 residues. CDR3 nucleotides: TGTGCCAGCAGCTTAGACGGCGGACAGAAGGCTTTCTTT. It yields the protein CASSLDGGQKAFF.

The J gene is TRBJ1-2, the V gene TRBV6-1; TRBD1 matches at 8 bases. CDR3 length: 15 amino acids. V dropped 7 bases and J dropped 4; count of bases not matched to a gene: 11. Germline CDR1 MNHNS, CDR2 SASEGT. The CDR3 DNA is TGTGCCAGCAACGACAGGGGAGGTTCACTCTATGGCTACACCTTC. It is translated as CASNDRGGSLYGYTF.

The table lists this clone with a few counts. The J gene is TRBJ1-1, the V gene TRBV11-1, with 7 bases matching TRBD1. Germline assignment: CDR1 SGHAT and CDR2 FQDESV (reference sequence). V was clipped by 0 bases and J by 0 bases; unmatched bases: 4. The CDR3 consists of 16 residues. DNA for the CDR3: TGTGCCAGCAGCTTAGCCCGGACAGGCATGAACACTGAAGCTTTCTTT. This encodes CASSLARTGMNTEAFF.

The chain links TRBV5-1 to TRBJ2-1, with a weak D call TRBD2 (5 bases). Germline lookup yields CDR1 SGHRS and CDR2 YFSETQ. The CDR3 consists of 16 residues. Trimming removed 2 bases at V and 0 bases at J, with 12 bases between. The CDR3 DNA follows: TGCGCCAGCAGCTTACAGCAAACTAGCTCCTACAATGAGCAGTTCTTC. Its translation: CASSLQQTSSYNEQFF.

The rearrangement links TRBV5-1 to TRBJ2-3; TRBD2 aligns across 9 bases. CDR1 and CDR2 (germline): SGHRS, YFSETQ. V was pared by 0 bases and J by 0 bases, with 2 bases of the junction left unmatched. The CDR3 is made up of 16 amino acids. This chain's CDR3 is CASSLGLADSTDTQYF. CDR3 bases: TGCGCCAGCAGCTTGGGACTAGCGGATAGCACAGATACGCAGTATTTT.